This T cell receptor beta chain stems from a study of T cell responses to AZD1222 COVID-19 vaccine. This table comes from immunoSEQ multiplex PCR, and its TCRdb copy is limited to in-frame clones, with some not included. The sample carries about 140,000 clones, roughly 87% recorded once. Study observations and caveats: Among AZD1222 vaccinees, only five or six were seropositive at baseline. Of spike-specific TCRs, nearly half reportedly target regions left unmutated in variants. Samples come after the peak T cell response, not at day 14.

On this clone: Its antigen is unknown.

Germline CDR1 SGHRS, CDR2 YFSETQ. This CDR3 contains 17 residues. The V end was cut by 0 bases, the J end by 0 bases, with 12 bases between. The rearrangement links TRBV5-1 to TRBJ2-2, with no clear D. This material consisted of peripheral blood, taken 28 days after the second dose of the MenACWY control vaccine. The clonotype was recovered from an adult who received the MenACWY meningococcal vaccine as a control. CDR3 amino acids: CASSLAPVTSNTGELFF. CDR3 DNA: TGCGCCAGCAGCTTGGCCCCGGTTACCTCGAACACCGGGGAGCTGTTTTTT.